This T cell receptor (beta chain) was recorded in a study of T cell responses to AZD1222 COVID-19 vaccine. Broader study findings: Nearly half of spike-specific TCRs reportedly target variant regions that are unmutated in the B.1.351 and B.1.1.7 variants. Just six people given AZD1222 tested seropositive at baseline. Two doses of AZD1222 preceded a rise in Spike-specific TCR breadth and depth.

Note on this clone: Its antigen is undetermined.

The CDR3 has 15 residues. Trimming removed 2 bases at V and 5 bases at J, with 15 bases between. Looked up from germline, CDR1 is SNHLY and CDR2 is FYNNEI. Timing groups of about 4 and about 12 weeks for second doses were pooled. The repertoire was sequenced with immunoSEQ multiplex PCR; TCRdb's copy has only in-frame clones and lacks some. Here the sample spans around 140,000 clones, approximately 91% being singletons. This clonotype originated in an adult who received the AZD1222 COVID-19 vaccine. Sequences were derived from peripheral blood, sampled 28 days after the second AZD1222 dose. The chain joins TRBV2 to TRBJ1-1; the D gene is possibly TRBD1 (6 bases). This chain's CDR3 is CASSERWGAGTEAFF. The CDR3 nucleotides are TGTGCCAGCAGTGAACGGTGGGGGGCCGGGACTGAAGCTTTCTTT.